The 20 T cell receptor beta chains presented below share a single source sample, sequenced in a study of blood T cell repertoires in COVID-19. Using immunoSEQ multiplex PCR, the repertoire was profiled, and TCRdb retains in-frame clones only, with some absent. Here the sample spans nearly 25,000 clones, 82% being singletons. Input material: peripheral blood. The source of these receptors is a human donor in a cohort sampled during active COVID-19.

The chain combines TRBV10-3 with TRBJ2-5; possibly TRBD2 for D (7 bases). V lost 0 bases, J lost 3 bases, and 20 bases lay in between. The length of the CDR3 is 18 residues. Germline CDR1 and CDR2: ENHRY and SYGVKD. CDR3 coding DNA: TGTGCCATCAGTGAGTCGGAAGAAGGGGGGGCGGGTGAAGAGACCCAGTACTTC. Protein sequence: CAISESEEGGAGEETQYF.

The chain links TRBV30 to TRBJ1-2; the match to TRBD1 covers 9 bases. The CDR3 is made up of 16 amino acids. J was trimmed by 3 bases and V by 3 bases; bases with no gene match: 11. Germline V gene lookup returns CDR1 GTSNPN and CDR2 SVGIG (reference sequence). CDR3: CAWRQSQGALDYGYTF. CDR3 in DNA: TGTGCCTGGAGACAGTCACAGGGGGCTTTGGACTATGGCTACACCTTC.

The CDR3 DNA follows: TGTGCCTGGGGGCTTGGGGGCTGGGAGACCCAGTACTTC. As protein: CAWGLGGWETQYF. The genes are TRBV30 and TRBJ2-5, with D perhaps TRBD1 (6 bases). Trimming left V 5 bases short and J 5 bases short, with 15 bases between. The V gene's germline CDR1 is GTSNPN and CDR2 SVGIG (reference sequence). The CDR3 is 13 amino acids.

V and J are TRBV6-2 or TRBV6-3 and TRBJ2-1; 7 nucleotides agree with TRBD1. The CDR3 length is 16 residues. V lost 4 bases and J lost 3; bases outside the gene matches: 9. Per the germline V gene, CDR1 is MNHEY and CDR2 is SVGEGT. Here the CDR3 DNA reads TGTGCCAGCAGTTCAGGGGGTGGCAGACTCTACAATGAGCAGTTCTTC. It is translated as CASSSGGGRLYNEQFF.

The rearrangement uses TRBV5-1 and TRBJ1-4, with TRBD1 as a possible D gene (5 bases). V was clipped by 4 bases and J by 7 bases, with 11 bases between them. The CDR3 has 13 amino acids. Germline V gene data show CDR1 as SGHRS and CDR2 as YFSETQ. CDR3 in DNA: TGCGCCAGCAGCCCGGGGGGGGTTGAAAAACTGTTTTTT. This translates into CASSPGGVEKLFF.

About this clone: In this CDR3 the conserved last residue, phenylalanine or tryptophan, is missing, so a read error is likely. The DNA is omitted, as the CDR3 cannot be located on it reliably, and the CDR3 follows TCRdb's listing. The V and J genes are TRBV27 and TRBJ2-3; the table's D call, TRBD2, has no DNA check behind it. Counting both end residues, the CDR3 totals 8 amino acids. The germline V gene has CDR1 MNHEY and CDR2 SMNVEV (reference sequence). The chain's CDR3 is CASSPLSV.

This clone was seen a few times. The J gene is TRBJ1-4, the V gene TRBV4-3; D may be TRBD1 (5 bases). Germline values: CDR1 LGHNA, CDR2 YSLEER. The V gene lost 3 bases and the J gene lost 8 bases, with 13 bases spanning the gap. This CDR3 is 14 amino acids long. CDR3 DNA: TGCGCCAGCAGCCACCGCGGGGGGTGGGAAAAACTGTTTTTT. It codes for CASSHRGGWEKLFF.

The gene calls are TRBV11-2 and TRBJ2-3; 7 nucleotides match TRBD1. The V segment lost 8 bases and the J segment 9 bases; nucleotides outside the gene matches: 5. Germline V gene lookup returns CDR1 SGHAT and CDR2 FQNNGV. This CDR3 contains 11 residues. The CDR3: CASLRGGTQYF. CDR3 coding DNA: TGTGCCAGCCTGCGAGGGGGCACGCAGTATTTT.

The rearrangement links TRBV5-4 to TRBJ1-2, with D unresolved. This CDR3 is 14 amino acids long. V shed 4 bases and J shed 0 bases, with 10 bases lying between them. Germline V lookup: CDR1 SGHNT, CDR2 YYREEE (reference sequence). CDR3 nucleotides: TGTGCCAGCAGCAGCAGAGACACTAACTATGGCTACACCTTC. This encodes CASSSRDTNYGYTF. The whole variable domain, remainder taken from reference TRBV5-4 and TRBJ1-2, is ETGVTQSPTHLIKTRGQQVTLRCSSQSGHNTVSWYQQALGQGPQFIFQYYREEENGRGNFPPRFSGLQFPNYSSELNVNALELDDSALYLCASSSRDTNYGYTFGSGTRLTVV.

This clone was seen once. The chain uses TRBV5-6 and TRBJ2-2; tentative D call: TRBD2 (5 bases). The CDR3 spans 16 residues. Germline V gene lookup returns CDR1 SGHDT and CDR2 YYEEEE. Trimming shortened V by 3 bases and J by 0 bases, and 12 bases separated the two germline ends. CDR3 sequence reads: CASSWRSAANTGELFF. CDR3 nucleotides: TGTGCCAGCAGCTGGCGTAGCGCAGCGAACACCGGGGAGCTGTTTTTT.

The chain employs TRBV15 and TRBJ1-1; possibly TRBD1 for D (5 bases). Germline V gene data show CDR1 as LNHNV and CDR2 as YYDKDF (reference sequence). Trimming took 5 bases from V and 3 from J, leaving 13 bases between them. The CDR3 extends over 14 amino acids. This CDR3 reads CATSGLAGHTEAFF. CDR3 in DNA: TGTGCCACCAGCGGGCTCGCGGGGCACACTGAAGCTTTCTTT. Filled out from reference TRBV15 and TRBJ1-1, the complete variable domain reads DAMVIQNPRYQVTQFGKPVTLSCSQTLNHNVMYWYQQKSSQAPKLLFHYYDKDFNNEADTPDNFQSRRPNTSFCFLDIRSPGLGDTAMYLCATSGLAGHTEAFFGQGTRLTVV.

This sequence joins TRBV24-1 and TRBJ2-5; 7 bases agree with TRBD1. V was pared by 5 bases and J by 5 bases, with 10 bases of the junction left unmatched. Germline CDR1 KGHDR, CDR2 SFDVKD. The CDR3 sequence is 15 residues long. The CDR3 reads CATSAGTDYMETQYF. CDR3 DNA sequence: TGTGCCACCAGTGCAGGGACAGATTATATGGAGACCCAGTACTTC.

With regard to this clone: One end of the junction fails to match germline, which may point to a read error. The chain combines TRBV24-1 with TRBJ2-2, with D perhaps TRBD2 (6 bases). The CDR3 has 16 amino acids. Germline lookup yields CDR1 KGHDR and CDR2 SFDVKD. CDR3 DNA: TGTGCCACCAGTGGTCCTCGGAGGGTGAACGCCGGGGAGCTGTTTTTT. Its protein product is CATSGPRRVNAGELFF.

The rearrangement uses TRBV7-9 and TRBJ2-1; TRBD1 agrees at 8 bases. From germline, CDR1 is SEHNR and CDR2 FQNEAQ (reference sequence). The CDR3 length is 17 residues. Losses at the gene ends were 1 base for V and 6 bases for J; bases not matched to a gene: 11. CDR3 DNA sequence: TGTGCCAGCAGCTTAGGTAGGAGGACAGGGACCGGCAATGAGCAGTTCTTC. This translates into CASSLGRRTGTGNEQFF.

The chain recombines TRBV19 with TRBJ2-2, with 9 positions matching TRBD1. The CDR3 consists of 15 residues. Germline lookup yields CDR1 LNHDA and CDR2 SQIVND (reference sequence). Unmatched junction bases numbered 4, after V lost 4 bases and J lost 4 bases. As DNA, the CDR3 is TGTGCCAGTAGTACGGGACAGGGAAGCACCGGGGAGCTGTTTTTT. Protein product: CASSTGQGSTGELFF.

The chain carries TRBV6-1 and TRBJ2-3; 9 bases fit TRBD2. The V segment lost 3 bases and the J segment 3 bases; nucleotides outside the gene matches: 7. Per germline, CDR1 MNHNS and CDR2 SASEGT. The CDR3 runs to 16 residues. The CDR3 region has the DNA TGTGCCAGCAGTGAGCGCGGCGGACTAGCGACAGATACGCAGTATTTT. Protein sequence: CASSERGGLATDTQYF.

The table lists this clone with a count of one. This rearrangement joins TRBV24-1 to TRBJ1-5, with TRBD1 matching over 7 bases. J was trimmed by 2 bases and V by 3 bases; bases with no gene match: 6. Per the germline V gene, CDR1 is KGHDR and CDR2 is SFDVKD. This CDR3 spans 16 amino acids. The CDR3 nucleotides read TGTGCCACCAGTGATGGGGGGACAGCTGGCAATCAGCCCCAGCATTTT. Protein product: CATSDGGTAGNQPQHF.

The V gene is TRBV27, the J gene TRBJ2-4, with a possible D match to TRBD2 (7 bases). This CDR3 contains 13 residues. Germline-derived CDR1 and CDR2 are MNHEY and SMNVEV (reference sequence). Trimming removed 5 bases from V and 7 bases from J, with 12 bases in between. CDR3 region: CASSRGASNIQYF. The CDR3 region has the DNA TGTGCCAGCAGTCGGGGGGCCAGCAACATTCAGTACTTC.

Only a few counts were recorded for this clone. CDR3 DNA sequence: TGTGCCAGCAGCCTCTCACAGGGTGGGGCTGAAAAACTGTTTTTT. It codes for CASSLSQGGAEKLFF. V and J are TRBV7-2 and TRBJ1-4; D is possibly TRBD1 (6 bases). Trimming left V 5 bases short and J 7 bases short, with 17 bases between. Germline CDR1 SGHTA, CDR2 FQGNSA. This CDR3 has 15 residues.

This chain joins TRBV14 and TRBJ1-3; D gene ambiguous. CDR1 and CDR2 from the germline V gene are SGHDN and FVKESK. The V gene lost 4 bases and the J gene lost 4 bases, with 8 bases spanning the gap. The CDR3 has 13 amino acids. The CDR3 sequence: CASSLTMGNTIYF. For the CDR3, the DNA is TGTGCCAGCAGCCTCACTATGGGAAACACCATATATTTT.